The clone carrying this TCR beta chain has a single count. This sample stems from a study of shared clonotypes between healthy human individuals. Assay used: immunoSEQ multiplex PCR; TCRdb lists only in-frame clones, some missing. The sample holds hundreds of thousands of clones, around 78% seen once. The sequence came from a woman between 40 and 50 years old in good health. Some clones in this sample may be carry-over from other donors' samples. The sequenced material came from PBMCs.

For the CDR3, the DNA is TGTGCCAGCAGGCTAGCCTATGAGCAGTTCTTC. This sequence encodes CASRLAYEQFF. This sequence joins TRBV6-5 and TRBJ2-1, with D possibly TRBD2 on 5 matching bases. The length of the CDR3 is 11 residues. Germline-derived CDR1 and CDR2 are MNHEY and SVGAGI. With 6 bases removed from V and 8 bases from J, the gap between germline ends came to 8 bases.